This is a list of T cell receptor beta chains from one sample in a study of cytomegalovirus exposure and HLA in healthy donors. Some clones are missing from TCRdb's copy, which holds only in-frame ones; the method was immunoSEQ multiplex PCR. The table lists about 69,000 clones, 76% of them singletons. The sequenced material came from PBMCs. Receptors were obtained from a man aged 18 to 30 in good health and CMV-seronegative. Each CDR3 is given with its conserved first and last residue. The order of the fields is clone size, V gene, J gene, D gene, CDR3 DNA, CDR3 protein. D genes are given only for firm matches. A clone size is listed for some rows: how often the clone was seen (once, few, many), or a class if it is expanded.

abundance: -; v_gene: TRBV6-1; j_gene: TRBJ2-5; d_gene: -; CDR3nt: TGTGCCAGCAGTGATACTCCCCAAGAGACCCAGTACTTC; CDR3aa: CASSDTPQETQYF
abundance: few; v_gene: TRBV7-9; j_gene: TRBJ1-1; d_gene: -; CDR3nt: TGTGCCAGCAGGGCAGTACTAGGGATGAACACTGAAGCTTTCTTT; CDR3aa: CASRAVLGMNTEAFF
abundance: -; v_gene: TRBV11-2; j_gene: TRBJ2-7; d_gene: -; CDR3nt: TGTGCCAGCAGCTTATCCAGCTACGAGCAGTACTTC; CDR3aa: CASSLSSYEQYF
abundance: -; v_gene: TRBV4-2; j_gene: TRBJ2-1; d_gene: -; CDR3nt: TGTGCCAGCAGCCCTGACTACCTGAACACCTACAATGAGCAGTTCTTC; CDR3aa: CASSPDYLNTYNEQFF
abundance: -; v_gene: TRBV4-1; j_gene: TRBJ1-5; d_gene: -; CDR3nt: TGCGCCAGCAGCCAAGGAGGCAATCAGCCCCAGCATTTT; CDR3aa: CASSQGGNQPQHF
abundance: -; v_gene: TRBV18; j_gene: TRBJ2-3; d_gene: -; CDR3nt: TGTGCCAGCTCACCAAGGACTAGCACAGATACGCAGTATTTT; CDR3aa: CASSPRTSTDTQYF
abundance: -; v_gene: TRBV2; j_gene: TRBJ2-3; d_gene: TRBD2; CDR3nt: TGTGCCAGCCAGCTTACTAGCGGGGGGGCATATACGCAGTATTTT; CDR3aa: CASQLTSGGAYTQYF
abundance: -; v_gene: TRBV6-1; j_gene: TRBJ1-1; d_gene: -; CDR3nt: TGTGCCAGCAGTGGTAGAGGCAACCGGGGGAGAGAAGCTTTCTTT; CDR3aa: CASSGRGNRGREAFF
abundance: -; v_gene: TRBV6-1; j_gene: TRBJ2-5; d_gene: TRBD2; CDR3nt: TGTGCCAGCTTACGAGCGGGGTCGAAAGAGACCCAGTACTTC; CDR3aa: CASLRAGSKETQYF
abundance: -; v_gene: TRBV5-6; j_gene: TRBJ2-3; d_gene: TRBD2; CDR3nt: TGTGCCAGCAGCATGCCGACTAGCGGAGGCACAGATACGCAGTATTTT; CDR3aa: CASSMPTSGGTDTQYF
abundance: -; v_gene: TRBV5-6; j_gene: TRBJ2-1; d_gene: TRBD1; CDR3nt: TGTGCCAGCAGCTCCCTGGGGGACAGGGACAATGAGCAGTTCTTC; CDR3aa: CASSSLGDRDNEQFF
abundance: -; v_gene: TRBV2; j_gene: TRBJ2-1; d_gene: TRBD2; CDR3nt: TGTGCCAGCACATCGAGGACTAGCGGGGTTGGAAGACAGTTCTTC; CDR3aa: CASTSRTSGVGRQFF
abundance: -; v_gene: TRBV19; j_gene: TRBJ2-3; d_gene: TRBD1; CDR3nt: TGTGCCAGTAACCCGGGACAGGGGGCAATGGATACGCAGTATTTT; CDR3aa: CASNPGQGAMDTQYF
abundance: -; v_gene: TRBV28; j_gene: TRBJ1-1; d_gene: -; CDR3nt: TGTGCCAGCAGTTTTGGGGGCTCTGAAGCTTTCTTT; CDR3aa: CASSFGGSEAFF
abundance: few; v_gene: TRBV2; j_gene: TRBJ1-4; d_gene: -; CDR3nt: TGTGCCAGCAGTTCCCCCACGGGGGGGGCAGGTGAAAAACTGTTTTTT; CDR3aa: CASSSPTGGAGEKLFF
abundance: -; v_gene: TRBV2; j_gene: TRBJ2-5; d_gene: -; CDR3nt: TGTGCCAGCAGTGAGGAGGGACCGGACGTGGACTTC; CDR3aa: CASSEEGPDVDF
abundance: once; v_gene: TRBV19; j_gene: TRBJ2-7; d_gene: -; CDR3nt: TGTGCCAGTAGTAATGTCGACACCCAGGAGCAGTACTTC; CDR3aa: CASSNVDTQEQYF
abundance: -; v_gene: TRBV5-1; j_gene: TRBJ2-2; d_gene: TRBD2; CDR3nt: TGCGCCAGCAGCCCCCTAGCGGGGGTTGGCACCGGGGAGCTGTTTTTT; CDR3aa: CASSPLAGVGTGELFF
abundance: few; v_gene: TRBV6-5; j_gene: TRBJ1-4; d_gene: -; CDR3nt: TGTGCCAGCAGTTACGGGCGGGTTACTAATGAAAAACTGTTTTTT; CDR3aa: CASSYGRVTNEKLFF
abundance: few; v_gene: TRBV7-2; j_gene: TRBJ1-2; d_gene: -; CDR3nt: TGTGCCAGCAGCTTTGACACGATACACTATGGCTACACCTTC; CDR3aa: CASSFDTIHYGYTF
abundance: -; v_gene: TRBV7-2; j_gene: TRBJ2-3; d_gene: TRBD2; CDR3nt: TGTGCCAGCAGCCCGGGGGGGTCGGTGTTAGGCACGCAGTATTTT; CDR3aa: CASSPGGSVLGTQYF
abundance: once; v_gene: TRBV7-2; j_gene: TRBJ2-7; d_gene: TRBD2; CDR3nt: TGTGCCAGCAGCAATGATCAGACCGGGACTAGTCGCTACGAGCAGTACTTC; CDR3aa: CASSNDQTGTSRYEQYF
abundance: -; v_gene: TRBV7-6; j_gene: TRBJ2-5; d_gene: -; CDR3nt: TGTGCCAGCAAGACGGAGGTTTCGGAGACCCAGTACTTC; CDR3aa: CASKTEVSETQYF
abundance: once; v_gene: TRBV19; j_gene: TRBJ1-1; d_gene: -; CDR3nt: TGTGCCAGTAGTATGAGGGGGACCACTGAAGCTTTCTTT; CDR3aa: CASSMRGTTEAFF
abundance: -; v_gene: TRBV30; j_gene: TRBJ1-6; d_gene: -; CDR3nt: TGTGCCTGGAGCGGCATAGGGGATTCACCCCTCCACTTT; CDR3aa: CAWSGIGDSPLHF
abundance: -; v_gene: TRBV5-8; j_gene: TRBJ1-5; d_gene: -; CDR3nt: TGTGCCAGCAGCTGGAGTGGGCAGGGGTATCAGCCCCAGCATTTT; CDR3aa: CASSWSGQGYQPQHF
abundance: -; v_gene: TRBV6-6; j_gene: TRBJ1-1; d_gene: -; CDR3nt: TGTGCCAGCAGTTACCCCACAGCCAACACTGAAGCTTTCTTT; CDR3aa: CASSYPTANTEAFF
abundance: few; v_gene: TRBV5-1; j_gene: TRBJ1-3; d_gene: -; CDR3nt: TGCGCCAGCAGCTTGGGGACACCCTCTGGAAACACCATATATTTT; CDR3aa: CASSLGTPSGNTIYF
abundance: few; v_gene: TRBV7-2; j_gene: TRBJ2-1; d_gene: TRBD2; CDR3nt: TGTGCCAGCAGCTCCGTCAGTCGGGGGGTCTCCTACAATGAGCAGTTCTTC; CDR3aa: CASSSVSRGVSYNEQFF
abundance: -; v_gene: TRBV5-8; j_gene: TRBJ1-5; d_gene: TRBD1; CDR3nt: TGTGCCAGCAACAGGGGTCAGCCCCAGCATTTT; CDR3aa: CASNRGQPQHF
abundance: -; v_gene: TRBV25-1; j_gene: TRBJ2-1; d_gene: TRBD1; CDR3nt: TGTGCCAGCAGTGCTACCGGGACAGGGGGTTATGAGCAGTTCTTC; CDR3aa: CASSATGTGGYEQFF
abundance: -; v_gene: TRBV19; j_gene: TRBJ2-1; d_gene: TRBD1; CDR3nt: TGTGCCAGTAGTATCGGGACAGGGTACAATGAGCAGTTCTTC; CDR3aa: CASSIGTGYNEQFF
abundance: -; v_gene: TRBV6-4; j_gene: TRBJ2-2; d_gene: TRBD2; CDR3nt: TGTGCCAGCAGTATACTAGCGGGGGGAACGAACACCGGGGAGCTGTTTTTT; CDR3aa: CASSILAGGTNTGELFF